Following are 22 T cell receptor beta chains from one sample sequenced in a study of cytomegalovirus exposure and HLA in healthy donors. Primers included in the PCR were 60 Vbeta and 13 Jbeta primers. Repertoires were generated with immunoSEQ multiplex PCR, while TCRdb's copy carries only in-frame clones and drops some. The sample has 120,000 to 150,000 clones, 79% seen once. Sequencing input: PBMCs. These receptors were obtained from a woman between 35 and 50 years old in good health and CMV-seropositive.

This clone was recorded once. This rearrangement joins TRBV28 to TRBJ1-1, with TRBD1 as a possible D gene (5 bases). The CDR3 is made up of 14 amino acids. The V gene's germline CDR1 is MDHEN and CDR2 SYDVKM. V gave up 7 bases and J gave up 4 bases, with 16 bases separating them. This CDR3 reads CASTPNGGSTEAFF. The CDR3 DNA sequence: TGTGCCAGCACCCCAAACGGGGGAAGCACTGAAGCTTTCTTT.

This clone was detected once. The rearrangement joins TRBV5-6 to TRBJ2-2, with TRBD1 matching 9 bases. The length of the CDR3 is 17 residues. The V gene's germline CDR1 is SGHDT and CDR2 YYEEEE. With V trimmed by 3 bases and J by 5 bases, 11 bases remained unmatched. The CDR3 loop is CASSWRSGQGRTGELFF. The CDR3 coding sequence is TGTGCCAGCAGCTGGAGATCTGGACAGGGGAGAACCGGGGAGCTGTTTTTT.

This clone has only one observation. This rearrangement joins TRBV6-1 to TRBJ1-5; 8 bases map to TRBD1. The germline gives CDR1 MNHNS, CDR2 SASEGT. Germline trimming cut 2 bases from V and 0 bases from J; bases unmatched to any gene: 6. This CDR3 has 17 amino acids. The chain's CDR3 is CASSEQGAVYSNQPQHF. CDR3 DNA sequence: TGTGCCAGCAGTGAACAGGGGGCTGTTTATAGCAATCAGCCCCAGCATTTT.

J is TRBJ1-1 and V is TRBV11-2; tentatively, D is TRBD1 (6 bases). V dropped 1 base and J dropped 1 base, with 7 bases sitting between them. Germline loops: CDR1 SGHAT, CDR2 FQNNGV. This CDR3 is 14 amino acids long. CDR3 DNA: TGTGCCAGCAGCTTAGTACAGGGGAACACTGAAGCTTTCTTT. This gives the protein CASSLVQGNTEAFF.

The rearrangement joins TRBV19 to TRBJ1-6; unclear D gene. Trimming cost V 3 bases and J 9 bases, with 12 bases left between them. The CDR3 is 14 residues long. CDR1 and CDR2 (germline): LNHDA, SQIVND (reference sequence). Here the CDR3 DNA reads TGTGCCAGTAGTATCTCACAGATCGCTTCACCCCTCCACTTT. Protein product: CASSISQIASPLHF.

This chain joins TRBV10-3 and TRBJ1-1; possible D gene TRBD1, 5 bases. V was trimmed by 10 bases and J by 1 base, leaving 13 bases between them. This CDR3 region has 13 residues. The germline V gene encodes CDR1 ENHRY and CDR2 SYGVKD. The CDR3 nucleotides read TGTGCCACCACATGGGGCGGGAACACTGAAGCTTTCTTT. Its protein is CATTWGGNTEAFF.

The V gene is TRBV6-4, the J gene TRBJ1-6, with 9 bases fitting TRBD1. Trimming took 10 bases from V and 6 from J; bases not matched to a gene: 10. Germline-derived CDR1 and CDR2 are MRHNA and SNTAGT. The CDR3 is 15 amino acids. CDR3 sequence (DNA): TGTGCCATTTCCAAGTCGGGACAGGGTAATTCACCCCTCCACTTT. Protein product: CAISKSGQGNSPLHF.

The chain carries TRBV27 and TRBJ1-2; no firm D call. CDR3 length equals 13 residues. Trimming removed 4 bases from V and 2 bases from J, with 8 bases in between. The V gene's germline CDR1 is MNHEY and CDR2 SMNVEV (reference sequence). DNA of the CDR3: TGTGCCAGCAGTTACCCCGGGAACTATGGCTACACCTTC. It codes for CASSYPGNYGYTF.

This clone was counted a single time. DNA for the CDR3: TGTGCCAGCAGCCCCCAACAGGGCTACGAGCAGTACTTC. It codes for CASSPQQGYEQYF. The chain has TRBV5-4 and TRBJ2-7; D perhaps matches TRBD1 (6 bases). The CDR3 is made up of 13 amino acids. The germline V gene encodes CDR1 SGHNT and CDR2 YYREEE (reference sequence). With 4 bases removed from V and 3 bases from J, the gap between germline ends came to 11 bases.

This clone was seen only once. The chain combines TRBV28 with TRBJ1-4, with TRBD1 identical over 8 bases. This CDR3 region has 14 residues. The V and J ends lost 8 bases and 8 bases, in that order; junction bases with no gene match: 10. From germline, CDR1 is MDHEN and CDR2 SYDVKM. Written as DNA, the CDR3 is TGTGCCAGCCGGCTCGGACAGGGTGGGGAAAAACTGTTTTTT. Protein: CASRLGQGGEKLFF.

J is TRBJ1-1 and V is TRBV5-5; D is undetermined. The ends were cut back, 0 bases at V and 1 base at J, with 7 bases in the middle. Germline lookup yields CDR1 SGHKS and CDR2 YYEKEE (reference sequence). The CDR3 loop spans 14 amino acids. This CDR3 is CASSLGAGNTEAFF. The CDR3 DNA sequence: TGTGCCAGCAGCTTGGGGGCGGGGAACACTGAAGCTTTCTTT. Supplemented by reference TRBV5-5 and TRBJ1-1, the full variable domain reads DAGVTQSPTHLIKTRGQQVTLRCSPISGHKSVSWYQQVLGQGPQFIFQYYEKEERGRGNFPDRFSARQFPNYSSELNVNALLLGDSALYLCASSLGAGNTEAFFGQGTRLTVV.

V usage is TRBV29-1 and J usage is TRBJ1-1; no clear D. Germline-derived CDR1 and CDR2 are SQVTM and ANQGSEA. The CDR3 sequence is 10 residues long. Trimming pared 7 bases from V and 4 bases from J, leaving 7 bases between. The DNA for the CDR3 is TGCAGCGCCCAATCCACTGAAGCTTTCTTT. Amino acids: CSAQSTEAFF. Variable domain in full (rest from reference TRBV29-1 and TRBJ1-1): SAVISQKPSRDICQRGTSLTIQCQVDSQVTMMFWYRQQPGQSLTLIATANQGSEATYESGFVIDKFPISRPNLTFSTLTVSNMSPEDSSIYLCSAQSTEAFFGQGTRLTVV.

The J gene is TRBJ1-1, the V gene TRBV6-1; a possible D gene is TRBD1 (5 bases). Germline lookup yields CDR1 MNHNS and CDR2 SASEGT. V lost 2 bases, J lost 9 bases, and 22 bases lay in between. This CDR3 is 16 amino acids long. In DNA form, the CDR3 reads TGTGCCAGCAGTGAAAGCTTGTTCAGGGTTGTTTTCAAAGCTTTCTTT. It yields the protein CASSESLFRVVFKAFF.

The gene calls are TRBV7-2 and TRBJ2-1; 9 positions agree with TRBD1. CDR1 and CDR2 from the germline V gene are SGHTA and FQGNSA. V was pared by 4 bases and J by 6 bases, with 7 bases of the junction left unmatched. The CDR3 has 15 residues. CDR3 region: CASSYSGQGSNEQFF. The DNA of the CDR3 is TGTGCCAGCAGCTACTCGGGACAGGGCTCCAATGAGCAGTTCTTC.

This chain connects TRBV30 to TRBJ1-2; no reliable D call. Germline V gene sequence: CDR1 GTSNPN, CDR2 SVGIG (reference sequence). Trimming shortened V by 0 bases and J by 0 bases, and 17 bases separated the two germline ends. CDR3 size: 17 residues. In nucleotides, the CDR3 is TGTGCCTGGAGTGTACCTCTTTTCGCCGGGACTAACTATGGCTACACCTTC. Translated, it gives CAWSVPLFAGTNYGYTF.

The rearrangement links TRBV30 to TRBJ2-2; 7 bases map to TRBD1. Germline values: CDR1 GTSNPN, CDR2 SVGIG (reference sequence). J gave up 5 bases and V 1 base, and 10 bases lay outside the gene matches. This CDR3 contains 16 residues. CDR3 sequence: CAWSAQTTGWTGELFF. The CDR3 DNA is TGTGCCTGGAGTGCGCAGACGACAGGGTGGACCGGGGAGCTGTTTTTT.

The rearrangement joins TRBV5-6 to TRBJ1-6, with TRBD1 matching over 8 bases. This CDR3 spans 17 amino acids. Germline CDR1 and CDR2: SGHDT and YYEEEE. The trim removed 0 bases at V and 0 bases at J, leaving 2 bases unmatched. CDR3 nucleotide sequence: TGTGCCAGCAGCTTGGGGACAGGGAGCTCCTATAATTCACCCCTCCACTTT. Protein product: CASSLGTGSSYNSPLHF.

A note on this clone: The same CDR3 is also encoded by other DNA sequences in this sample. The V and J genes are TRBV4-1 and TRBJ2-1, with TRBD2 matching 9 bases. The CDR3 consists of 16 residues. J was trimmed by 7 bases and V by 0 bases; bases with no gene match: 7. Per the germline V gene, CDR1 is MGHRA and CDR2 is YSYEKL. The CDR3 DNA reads TGCGCCAGCAGCCAAGACGGCAGCGGGGGGCCAAATGAGCAGTTCTTC. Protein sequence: CASSQDGSGGPNEQFF.

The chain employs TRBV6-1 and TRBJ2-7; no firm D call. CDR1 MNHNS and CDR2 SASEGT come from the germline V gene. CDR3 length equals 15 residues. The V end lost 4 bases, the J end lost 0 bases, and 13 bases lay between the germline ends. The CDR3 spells CASSVLVGSSYEQYF. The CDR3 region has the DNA TGTGCCAGCAGTGTCCTAGTTGGAAGCTCCTACGAGCAGTACTTC.

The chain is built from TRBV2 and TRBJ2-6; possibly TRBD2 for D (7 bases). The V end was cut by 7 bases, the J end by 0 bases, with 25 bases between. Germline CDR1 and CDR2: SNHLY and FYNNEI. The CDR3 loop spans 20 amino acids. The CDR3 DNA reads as TGTGCCAGCATTGGGGATGCGGGGGCCGTTAATCCCTCTGGGGCCAACGTCCTGACTTTC. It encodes CASIGDAGAVNPSGANVLTF. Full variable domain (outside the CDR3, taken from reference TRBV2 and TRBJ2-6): EPEVTQTPSHQVTQMGQEVILRCVPISNHLYFYWYRQILGQKVEFLVSFYNNEISEKSEIFDDQFSVERPDGSNFTLKIRSTKLEDSAMYFCASIGDAGAVNPSGANVLTFGAGSRLTVL.

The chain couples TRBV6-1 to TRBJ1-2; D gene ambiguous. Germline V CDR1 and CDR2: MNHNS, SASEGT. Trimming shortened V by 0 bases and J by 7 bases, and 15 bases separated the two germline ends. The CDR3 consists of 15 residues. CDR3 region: CASSEALWASSGYTF. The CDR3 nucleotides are TGTGCCAGCAGTGAAGCGCTTTGGGCATCCTCTGGCTACACCTTC.

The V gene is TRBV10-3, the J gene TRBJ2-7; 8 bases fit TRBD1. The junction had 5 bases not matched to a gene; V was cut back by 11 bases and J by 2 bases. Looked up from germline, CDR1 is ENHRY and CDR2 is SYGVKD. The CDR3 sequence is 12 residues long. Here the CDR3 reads CAGGTGPYEQYF. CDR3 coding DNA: TGTGCCGGAGGGACAGGTCCCTACGAGCAGTACTTC.